The 15 T cell receptor beta chains below were found in one sample sequenced in a study of blood T cell repertoires in COVID-19. The table came from immunoSEQ multiplex PCR; TCRdb's copy has only in-frame clones and leaves some out. The sample has approximately 500,000 clones, 70% to 90% seen once. The sequenced sample consisted of peripheral blood. The source of these receptors is a woman aged 50 to 65 with COVID-19, enrolled during active disease.

J is TRBJ1-1 and V is TRBV5-4; D may be TRBD1 (6 bases). This CDR3 has 15 residues. The V end was cut by 4 bases, the J end by 5 bases, with 18 bases between. Germline loops: CDR1 SGHNT, CDR2 YYREEE (reference sequence). CDR3: CASSKREGGKTEAFF. Here the CDR3 DNA reads TGTGCCAGCAGCAAGAGGGAGGGGGGAAAGACTGAAGCTTTCTTT.

This chain links TRBV7-9 with TRBJ1-2, with 7 bases lining up with TRBD1. V dropped 3 bases and J dropped 7; count of bases not matched to a gene: 8. The CDR3 spans 14 residues. The V gene's germline CDR1 is SEHNR and CDR2 FQNEAQ (reference sequence). The CDR3 DNA reads TGTGCCAGCAGCTTTCAGGGGGATACGGCTGGCTACACCTTC. Protein: CASSFQGDTAGYTF. Full variable domain (remainder filled in from reference TRBV7-9 and TRBJ1-2): DTGVSQNPRHKITKRGQNVTFRCDPISEHNRLYWYRQTLGQGPEFLTYFQNEAQLEKSRLLSDRFSAERPKGSFSTLEIQRTEQGDSAMYLCASSFQGDTAGYTFGSGTRLTVV.

About this clone: The same CDR3 can be traced to other DNA sequences in this sample. The genes are TRBV11-2 and TRBJ2-7; 11 bases are shared with TRBD1. This CDR3 spans 14 amino acids. The V gene end was trimmed by 4 bases and the J gene end by 3 bases; junction bases not matched to a gene: 2. Germline values: CDR1 SGHAT, CDR2 FQNNGV. The CDR3 region is CASSSGQGGYEQYF. The DNA for the CDR3 is TGTGCCAGCAGCTCGGGACAGGGGGGCTACGAGCAGTACTTC.

This clone was counted between two and nine times. This chain links TRBV2 with TRBJ1-1; TRBD1 matches 7 bases. Losses at the gene ends were 9 bases for V and 5 bases for J; bases not matched to a gene: 9. From germline, CDR1 is SNHLY and CDR2 FYNNEI. CDR3 length equals 13 residues. The DNA for the CDR3 is TGTGCCAGAAAACGACAGGGAGGAACTGAAGCTTTCTTT. Protein product: CARKRQGGTEAFF.

The rearrangement uses TRBV2 and TRBJ1-6; 8 nucleotides match TRBD1. Germline CDR1 and CDR2: SNHLY and FYNNEI. Trimming cost V 5 bases and J 7 bases; bases outside gene matches: 4. The CDR3 consists of 14 residues. The CDR3, as DNA: TGTGCCAGCAGTTGGACAGGGAAAAATTCACCCCTCCACTTT. Encoded protein: CASSWTGKNSPLHF.

The genes are TRBV5-1 and TRBJ2-7; 8 bases are shared with TRBD1. The CDR3 extends over 16 amino acids. CDR1 SGHRS and CDR2 YFSETQ come from the germline V gene. V was clipped by 4 bases and J by 2 bases; unmatched bases: 11. The CDR3 sequence: CASSLLGQGIAYEQYF. The CDR3, as DNA: TGCGCCAGCAGCCTACTAGGACAGGGTATCGCCTACGAGCAGTACTTC.

The rearrangement links TRBV6-5 to TRBJ2-2; weak D call: TRBD1 (6 bases). Germline loops: CDR1 MNHEY, CDR2 SVGAGI. The CDR3 is 14 residues long. V lost 2 bases and J lost 6, with 10 bases in between. The CDR3, as DNA: TGTGCCAGCAGTTACACAGGGTGGGCCGGGGAGCTGTTTTTT. Protein sequence: CASSYTGWAGELFF.

The chain recombines TRBV5-1 with TRBJ1-6, with TRBD1 matching over 7 bases. Germline V gene data show CDR1 as SGHRS and CDR2 as YFSETQ. V lost 4 bases and J lost 5; bases outside the gene matches: 12. The CDR3 loop spans 17 amino acids. In DNA form, the CDR3 reads TGCGCCAGCAGCGATCGACAGGGCTCAAGGCATAATTCACCCCTCCACTTT. The encoded protein is CASSDRQGSRHNSPLHF. Full variable domain (remainder filled in from reference TRBV5-1 and TRBJ1-6): KAGVTQTPRYLIKTRGQQVTLSCSPISGHRSVSWYQQTPGQGLQFLFEYFSETQRNKGNFPGRFSGRQFSNSRSEMNVSTLELGDSALYLCASSDRQGSRHNSPLHFGNGTRLTVT.

This chain uses TRBV6-5 with TRBJ2-4; D is unclear. This CDR3 has 12 residues. V dropped 7 bases and J dropped 0 bases, with 4 bases sitting between them. From germline, CDR1 is MNHEY and CDR2 SVGAGI. CDR3 in amino acids: CASTVAKNIQYF. CDR3 nucleotide sequence: TGTGCCAGCACTGTAGCCAAAAACATTCAGTACTTC.

V and J are TRBV3-1 (or the pseudogene TRBV3-2) and TRBJ2-5; TRBD1 matches 7 bases. The germline V gene encodes CDR1 LGHDT and CDR2 YNNKEL (reference sequence). V lost 2 bases to trimming and J lost 3 bases; unmatched junction nucleotides: 3. CDR3 size: 14 residues. The CDR3: CASSQITGEETQYF. CDR3 coding DNA: TGTGCCAGCAGCCAAATAACAGGGGAAGAGACCCAGTACTTC.

The V gene is TRBV6-2 or TRBV6-3, the J gene TRBJ1-5; D is uncertain. The germline gives CDR1 MNHEY, CDR2 SVGEGT. The CDR3 runs 12 residues. V lost 3 bases and J lost 7, with 7 bases in between. DNA of the CDR3: TGTGCCAGCAGTTATCCGGGACAGCCCCAGCATTTT. Protein sequence: CASSYPGQPQHF.

The chain recombines TRBV7-9 with TRBJ1-2; D possibly corresponds to TRBD1 (5 bases). In germline, CDR1 is SEHNR, CDR2 FQNEAQ (reference sequence). Trimming removed 3 bases from V and 6 bases from J, with 17 bases in between. This CDR3 comprises 15 residues. CDR3 in DNA: TGTGCCAGCAGCTTCGGACACGAGGGAGGAAATGGCTACACCTTC. This encodes CASSFGHEGGNGYTF.

The chain joins TRBV18 to TRBJ2-7, with 8 bases fitting TRBD1. CDR3 length equals 15 residues. The V segment lost 5 bases and the J segment 2 bases; nucleotides outside the gene matches: 8. Germline V lookup: CDR1 KGHSH, CDR2 LQKENI. The CDR3 sequence: CASSGRGQDAYEQYF. CDR3 in DNA: TGTGCCAGCTCAGGAAGGGGACAGGACGCCTACGAGCAGTACTTC.

This chain connects TRBV19 to TRBJ2-4, with D possibly being TRBD2 (6 bases). The CDR3 contains 12 residues. Trimming took 10 bases from V and 8 from J, leaving 15 bases between them. CDR1 and CDR2 (germline): LNHDA, SQIVND (reference sequence). The CDR3 loop reads CAKVGGLDIQYF. The CDR3, as DNA: TGTGCCAAGGTGGGGGGTTTGGACATTCAGTACTTC.

CDR3 sequence reads: CASSPLVGQKNYGYTF. CDR3 coding DNA: TGTGCCAGTAGTCCCCTTGTGGGACAGAAAAACTATGGCTACACCTTC. J is TRBJ1-2 and V is TRBV19; 7 bases fit TRBD1. The CDR3 extends over 16 amino acids. The V gene end was trimmed by 5 bases and the J gene end by 2 bases; junction bases not matched to a gene: 11. Germline values: CDR1 LNHDA, CDR2 SQIVND (reference sequence).